Listed below are T cell receptor beta chains from one sample, sequenced in a study of shared clonotypes between healthy human individuals. Libraries were prepared by immunoSEQ multiplex PCR; TCRdb keeps only in-frame clonotypes and omits some of them. The data contain around 1,900,000 clones, roughly 93% of them singletons. Material for sequencing was naive CD8+ T cells from PBMCs. All receptors derive from a man between 18 and 35 years old in good health. Some clones in this sample may be carry-over from other donors' samples. Both conserved end residues are part of each CDR3. The order of the fields is CDR3 protein, CDR3 length, V gene, J gene.

CDR3: CASSLGPDTQYF
length: 12
V: TRBV7-9
J: TRBJ2-3

CDR3: CASSLQSGTSGYEQYF
length: 16
V: TRBV5-4
J: TRBJ2-7

CDR3: CASSLGTGGELFF
length: 13
V: TRBV7-9
J: TRBJ2-2

CDR3: CASSPGSNEQFF
length: 12
V: TRBV14
J: TRBJ2-1

CDR3: CASSEGGYTYEQYF
length: 14
V: TRBV5-1
J: TRBJ2-7

CDR3: CASSFFPRNKDRSSYEQYF
length: 19
V: TRBV5-1
J: TRBJ2-7

CDR3: CASSWGPGRKLFF
length: 13
V: TRBV5-1
J: TRBJ1-4

CDR3: CASSSTWESMNTEAFF
length: 16
V: TRBV13
J: TRBJ1-1

CDR3: CASSYTISYTGELFF
length: 15
V: TRBV6-5
J: TRBJ2-2

CDR3: CASSSSGSFIYEQYF
length: 15
V: TRBV9
J: TRBJ2-7

CDR3: CASSLGWENQPQHF
length: 14
V: TRBV27
J: TRBJ1-5

CDR3: CASSLGRDPEAFF
length: 13
V: TRBV5-1
J: TRBJ1-1

CDR3: CASSLETGVETQYF
length: 14
V: TRBV7-8
J: TRBJ2-5

CDR3: CASSLPGEYSNQPQHF
length: 16
V: TRBV7-2
J: TRBJ1-5

CDR3: CAWTELAGGETQYF
length: 14
V: TRBV30
J: TRBJ2-5

CDR3: CASSHIGDTEAFF
length: 13
V: TRBV27
J: TRBJ1-1

CDR3: CASGRPRNTGELFF
length: 14
V: TRBV13
J: TRBJ2-2

CDR3: CASSGDRPSSYEQYF
length: 15
V: TRBV28
J: TRBJ2-7

CDR3: CASSSSPPAKNIQYF
length: 15
V: TRBV5-6
J: TRBJ2-4

CDR3: CAWALASNQPQHF
length: 13
V: TRBV30
J: TRBJ1-5

CDR3: CASSLVGMGRLDTQYF
length: 16
V: TRBV7-9
J: TRBJ2-3

CDR3: CATSGGLAGGYNEQFF
length: 16
V: TRBV15
J: TRBJ2-1

CDR3: CASMDSGGYEQYF
length: 13
V: TRBV19
J: TRBJ2-7

CDR3: CASSLIHPRMNTEAFF
length: 16
V: TRBV7-8
J: TRBJ1-1

CDR3: CAITAGTVGGLRSPLHF
length: 17
V: TRBV10-3
J: TRBJ1-6

CDR3: CASSMEYGDHNEQFF
length: 15
V: TRBV19
J: TRBJ2-1

CDR3: CVSRRDAYEQYF
length: 12
V: TRBV28
J: TRBJ2-7

CDR3: CATSTGGGTGELFF
length: 14
V: TRBV15
J: TRBJ2-2

CDR3: CAISESGLAEQFF
length: 13
V: TRBV10-3
J: TRBJ2-1

CDR3: CSVEAGIGPYEQYF
length: 14
V: TRBV29-1
J: TRBJ2-7

CDR3: CASSLYLAGPNYGYTF
length: 16
V: TRBV28
J: TRBJ1-2

CDR3: CASSLQGGPYNEQFF
length: 15
V: TRBV27
J: TRBJ2-1

CDR3: CASSPLGGEQYF
length: 12
V: TRBV27
J: TRBJ2-7

CDR3: CASSQGTEAFF
length: 11
V: TRBV27
J: TRBJ1-1

CDR3: CASSYSLGGMNTEAFF
length: 16
V: TRBV6-6
J: TRBJ1-1

CDR3: CASSPSGINEQFF
length: 13
V: TRBV7-9
J: TRBJ2-1

CDR3: CASSVTPRELAGAHEQYF
length: 18
V: TRBV6-1
J: TRBJ2-7

CDR3: CASSSPWTAYEQYF
length: 14
V: TRBV6-5
J: TRBJ2-7

CDR3: CASSYSSGSYEQYF
length: 14
V: TRBV6-6
J: TRBJ2-7

CDR3: CASSFIPSYNEQFF
length: 14
V: TRBV7-9
J: TRBJ2-1

CDR3: CASNGGSNYEQYF
length: 13
V: TRBV10-3
J: TRBJ2-7

CDR3: CASSLGPSGASEQYF
length: 15
V: TRBV7-2
J: TRBJ2-7

CDR3: CASSLVVGEQFF
length: 12
V: TRBV11-2
J: TRBJ2-1

CDR3: CASSFPGTGVFGQPQHF
length: 17
V: TRBV5-8
J: TRBJ1-5

CDR3: CASSPLLKAKNIQYF
length: 15
V: TRBV27
J: TRBJ2-4

CDR3: CASSTEGTDTQYF
length: 13
V: TRBV18
J: TRBJ2-3

CDR3: CASSFFSESTDTQYF
length: 15
V: TRBV7-9
J: TRBJ2-3

CDR3: CASSLTIGTGGGTEAFF
length: 17
V: TRBV27
J: TRBJ1-1

CDR3: CASPPVGGGMYYEQYF
length: 16
V: TRBV12-2
J: TRBJ2-7

CDR3: CASSLGGVREQYF
length: 13
V: TRBV5-1
J: TRBJ2-7

CDR3: CASSLGLAGASNEQFF
length: 16
V: TRBV4-1
J: TRBJ2-1

CDR3: CASSLLGGPDEAFF
length: 14
V: TRBV27
J: TRBJ1-1

CDR3: CASSLGAALHIGGIYGYTF
length: 19
V: TRBV7-9
J: TRBJ1-2

CDR3: CASSQGQGGSYNEQFF
length: 16
V: TRBV4-1
J: TRBJ2-1

CDR3: CASSLGTSPSYEQYF
length: 15
V: TRBV28
J: TRBJ2-7